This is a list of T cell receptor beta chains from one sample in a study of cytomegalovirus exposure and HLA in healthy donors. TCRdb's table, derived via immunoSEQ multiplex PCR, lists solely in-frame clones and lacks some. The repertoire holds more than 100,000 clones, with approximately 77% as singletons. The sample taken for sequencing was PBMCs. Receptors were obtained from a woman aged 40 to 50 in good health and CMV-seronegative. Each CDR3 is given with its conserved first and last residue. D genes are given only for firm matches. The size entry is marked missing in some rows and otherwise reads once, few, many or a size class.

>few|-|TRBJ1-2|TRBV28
CASSSRRQCGYTF
TGTGCCAGCAGTTCCCGACGACAGTGTGGCTACACCTTC
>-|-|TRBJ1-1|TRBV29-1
CSGTEDTEAFF
TGCAGCGGAACGGAGGACACTGAAGCTTTCTTT
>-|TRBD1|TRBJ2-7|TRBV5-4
CASSLDRGRVDEQYF
TGTGCCAGCAGCTTGGACAGGGGGCGCGTGGACGAGCAGTACTTC
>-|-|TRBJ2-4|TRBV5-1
CASSSGSDSPILAKNIQYF
TGCGCCAGCAGCTCCGGATCGGACAGTCCGATTCTAGCCAAAAACATTCAGTACTTC
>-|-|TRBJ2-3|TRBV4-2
CASSQALGPVSLDTQYF
TGTGCCAGCAGCCAAGCCCTGGGGCCAGTAAGTTTGGATACGCAGTATTTT
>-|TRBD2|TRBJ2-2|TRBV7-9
CASSPTSGAYTGELFF
TGTGCCAGCAGCCCGACTAGCGGGGCTTACACCGGGGAGCTGTTTTTT
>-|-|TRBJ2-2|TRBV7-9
CASSPRAQRTGELFF
TGTGCCAGCAGCCCCCGGGCACAGCGGACCGGGGAGCTGTTTTTT
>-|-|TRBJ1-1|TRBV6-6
CASREGRRNTEAFF
TGTGCCAGCAGAGAGGGCAGAAGGAACACTGAAGCTTTCTTT
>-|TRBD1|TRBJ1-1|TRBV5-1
CASSERTGGQNTEAFF
TGCGCCAGCAGCGAACGGACAGGGGGCCAGAACACTGAAGCTTTCTTT
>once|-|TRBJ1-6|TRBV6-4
CASSEDRWGPLHF
TGTGCCAGCAGTGAGGACAGATGGGGACCCCTCCACTTT
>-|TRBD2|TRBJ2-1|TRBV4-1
CASSQSAGERVAVGYEQFF
TGCGCCAGCAGCCAATCCGCGGGGGAGCGGGTCGCGGTGGGCTATGAGCAGTTCTTC
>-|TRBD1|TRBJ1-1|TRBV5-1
CAGSPGTGGTEAFF
TGCGCCGGCAGCCCGGGGACAGGGGGCACTGAAGCTTTCTTT
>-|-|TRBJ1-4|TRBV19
CASSPRRGHGEKLFF
TGTGCCAGTAGTCCAAGAAGAGGCCACGGGGAAAAACTGTTTTTT
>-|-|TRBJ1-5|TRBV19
CASSRRGGGQVQPQHF
TGTGCCAGTAGTAGAAGGGGGGGAGGGCAAGTTCAGCCCCAGCATTTT
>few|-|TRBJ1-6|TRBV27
CASTTGRGNSPLHF
TGTGCCAGCACAACGGGCAGGGGAAATTCACCCCTCCACTTT
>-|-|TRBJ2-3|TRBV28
CASSDRQGTDTQYF
TGTGCCAGCAGCGACCGGCAGGGGACAGATACGCAGTATTTT
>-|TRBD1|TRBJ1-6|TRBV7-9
CASSHRTGVGSPLHF
TGTGCCAGCAGCCACAGGACAGGGGTTGGTTCACCCCTCCACTTT
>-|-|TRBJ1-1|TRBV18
CASSPGHKNTEAFF
TGTGCCAGCTCACCGGGACACAAGAACACTGAAGCTTTCTTT
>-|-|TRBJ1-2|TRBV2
CASRIVKRGARDYGYTF
TGTGCCAGCAGAATAGTAAAACGGGGGGCACGGGACTATGGCTACACCTTC
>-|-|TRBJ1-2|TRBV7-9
CASSLAPGSGGYTF
TGTGCCAGCAGCTTAGCGCCGGGAAGCGGTGGCTACACCTTC
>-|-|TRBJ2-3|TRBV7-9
CASSLGTGITDTQYF
TGTGCCAGCAGCTTGGGTACAGGGATCACAGATACGCAGTATTTT
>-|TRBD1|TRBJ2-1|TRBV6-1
CASSETTGGSYEQFF
TGTGCCAGCAGTGAAACCACAGGGGGCTCTTATGAGCAGTTCTTC
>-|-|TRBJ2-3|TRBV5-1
CASSLAGSRGSDTQYF
TGCGCCAGCAGCTTGGCCGGAAGCAGAGGATCAGATACGCAGTATTTT
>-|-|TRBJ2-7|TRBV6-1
CAGAAGSSYEQYF
TGTGCCGGCGCCGCCGGGAGTTCCTACGAGCAGTACTTC
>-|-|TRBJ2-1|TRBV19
CASSIGRGPYNEQFF
TGTGCCAGTAGTATAGGCCGGGGTCCTTACAATGAGCAGTTCTTC
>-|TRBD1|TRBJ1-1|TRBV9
CASSVGTGKTEAFF
TGTGCCAGCAGCGTAGGGACAGGGAAGACTGAAGCTTTCTTT
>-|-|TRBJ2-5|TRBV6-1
CASSEYSETQYF
TGTGCCAGCAGTGAATATTCAGAGACCCAGTACTTC
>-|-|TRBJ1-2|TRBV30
CAWSVSGYYGYTF
TGTGCCTGGAGTGTGTCCGGGTACTATGGCTACACCTTC
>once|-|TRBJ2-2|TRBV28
CASVKNTGELFF
TGTGCCAGCGTCAAGAACACCGGGGAGCTGTTTTTT
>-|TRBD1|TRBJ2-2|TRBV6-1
CASSEGTAINTGELFF
TGTGCCAGCAGTGAGGGGACAGCTATTAACACCGGGGAGCTGTTTTTT
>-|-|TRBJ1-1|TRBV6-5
CASSYGAPNTEAFF
TGTGCCAGCAGTTACGGGGCCCCGAACACTGAAGCTTTCTTT
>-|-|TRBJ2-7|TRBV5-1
CASSLVAGASGMDEQYF
TGCGCCAGCAGCTTGGTGGCGGGGGCGTCTGGGATGGACGAGCAGTACTTC
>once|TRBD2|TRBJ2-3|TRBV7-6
CASSFLAGVVVSTDTQYF
TGTGCCAGCAGCTTTTTAGCGGGTGTAGTTGTGAGCACAGATACGCAGTATTTT
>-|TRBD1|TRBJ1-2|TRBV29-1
CSVGRQGGSDGYTF
TGCAGCGTTGGCCGACAGGGCGGTTCGGATGGCTACACCTTC
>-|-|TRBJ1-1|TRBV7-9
CASSLLAALRSMNTEAFF
TGTGCCAGCAGCTTATTGGCCGCACTGAGGTCGATGAACACTGAAGCTTTCTTT
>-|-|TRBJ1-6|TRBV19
CASSIDLVNSPLHF
TGTGCCAGTAGTATAGATCTTGTTAATTCACCCCTCCACTTT
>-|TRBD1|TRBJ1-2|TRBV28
CASSLSAGGHYGYTF
TGTGCCAGCAGTTTATCGGCAGGGGGTCACTATGGCTACACCTTC
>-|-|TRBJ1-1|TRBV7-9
CASSLFGGKSTEAFF
TGTGCCAGCAGCTTATTTGGCGGAAAGAGCACTGAAGCTTTCTTT
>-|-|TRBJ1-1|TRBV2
CASSEELLTEAFF
TGTGCCAGCAGTGAAGAGCTTCTCACTGAAGCTTTCTTT
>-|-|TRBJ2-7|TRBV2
CASILQGYEQYF
TGTGCCAGCATCCTCCAGGGCTACGAGCAGTACTTC
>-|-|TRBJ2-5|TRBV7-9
CASRPRTGRVSETQYF
TGTGCCAGCAGGCCTAGAACAGGGAGGGTCTCGGAGACCCAGTACTTC
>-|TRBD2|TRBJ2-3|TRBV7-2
CASSLRAGSTDTQYF
TGTGCCAGCAGCTTGCGAGCGGGGAGCACAGATACGCAGTATTTT
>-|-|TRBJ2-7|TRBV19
CASNQPGQAYEQYF
TGTGCCAGTAACCAACCGGGACAAGCCTACGAGCAGTACTTC
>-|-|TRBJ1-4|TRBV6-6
CASSLTTAGDEKLFF
TGTGCCAGCAGTCTGACCACGGCAGGGGATGAAAAACTGTTTTTT
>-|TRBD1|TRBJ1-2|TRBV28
CASSNSGTGGRGYTF
TGTGCCAGCAGTAACTCGGGGACAGGGGGCCGGGGCTACACCTTC
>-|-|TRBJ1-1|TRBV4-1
CASSQDYRNTEAFF
TGCGCCAGCAGCCAAGATTACAGGAACACTGAAGCTTTCTTT
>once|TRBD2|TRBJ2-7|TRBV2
CASTGLAVEQYF
TGTGCCAGCACGGGACTAGCGGTCGAGCAGTACTTC
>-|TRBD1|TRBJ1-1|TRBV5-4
CASSAGQLNTEAFF
TGTGCCAGCAGCGCGGGACAGTTGAACACTGAAGCTTTCTTT
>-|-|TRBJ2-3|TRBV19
CASSPTVSTDTQYF
TGTGCCAGTAGTCCCACGGTGAGCACAGATACGCAGTATTTT
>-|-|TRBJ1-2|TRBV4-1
CASRHPVGASYGYTF
TGCGCCAGCAGACATCCGGTTGGGGCAAGTTATGGCTACACCTTC
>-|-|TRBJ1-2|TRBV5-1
CASSLGEQGRYGYTF
TGCGCCAGCAGCCTAGGGGAACAGGGACGCTATGGCTACACCTTC
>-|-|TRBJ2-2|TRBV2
CASGRGTGELFF
TGTGCCAGCGGGCGTGGCACCGGGGAGCTGTTTTTT
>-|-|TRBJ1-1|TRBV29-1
CSVGSGKNTEAFF
TGCAGCGTTGGTTCAGGGAAGAACACTGAAGCTTTCTTT
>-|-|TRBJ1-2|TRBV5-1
CASSLAGLSGYTF
TGCGCCAGCAGCTTGGCCGGACTCTCAGGCTACACCTTC
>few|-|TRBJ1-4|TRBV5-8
CASSSGRRISGGKLFF
TGTGCCAGCAGCTCCGGACGAAGGATAAGTGGAGGAAAACTGTTTTTT
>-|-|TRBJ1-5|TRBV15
CATSRDLRGKAQPQHF
TGTGCCACCAGCAGAGATCTGAGGGGGAAGGCTCAGCCCCAGCATTTT
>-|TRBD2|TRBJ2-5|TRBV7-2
CASRYSGGIETQYF
TGTGCCAGCAGATACTCCGGGGGGATAGAGACCCAGTACTTC
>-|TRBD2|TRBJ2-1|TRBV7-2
CASTLSGASYNEQFF
TGTGCCAGCACCCTGAGCGGGGCGTCCTACAATGAGCAGTTCTTC
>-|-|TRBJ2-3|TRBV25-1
CASQASLSTDTQYF
TGTGCCAGTCAGGCCAGCCTTAGCACAGATACGCAGTATTTT
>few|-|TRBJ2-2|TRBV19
CASNNPGGSTGELFF
TGTGCCAGTAATAATCCAGGAGGTAGCACCGGGGAGCTGTTTTTT